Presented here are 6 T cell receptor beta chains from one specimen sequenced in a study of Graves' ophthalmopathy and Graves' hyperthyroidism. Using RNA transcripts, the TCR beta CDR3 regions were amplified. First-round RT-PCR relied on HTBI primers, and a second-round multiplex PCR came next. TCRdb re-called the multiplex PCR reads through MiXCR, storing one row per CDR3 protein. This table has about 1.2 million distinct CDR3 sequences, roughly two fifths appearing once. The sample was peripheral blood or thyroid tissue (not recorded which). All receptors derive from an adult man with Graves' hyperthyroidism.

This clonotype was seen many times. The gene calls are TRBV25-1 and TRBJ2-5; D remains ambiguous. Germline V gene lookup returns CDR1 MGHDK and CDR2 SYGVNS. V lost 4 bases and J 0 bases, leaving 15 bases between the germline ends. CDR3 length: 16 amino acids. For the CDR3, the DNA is TGTGCCAGCAGTGGCTCCCTAGGCCAGTACCAAGAGACCCAGTACTTC. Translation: CASSGSLGQYQETQYF. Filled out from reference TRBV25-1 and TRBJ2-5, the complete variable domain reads EADIYQTPRYLVIGTGKKITLECSQTMGHDKMYWYQQDPGMELHLIHYSYGVNSTEKGDLSSESTVSRIRTEHFPLTLESARPSHTSQYLCASSGSLGQYQETQYFGPGTRLLVL.

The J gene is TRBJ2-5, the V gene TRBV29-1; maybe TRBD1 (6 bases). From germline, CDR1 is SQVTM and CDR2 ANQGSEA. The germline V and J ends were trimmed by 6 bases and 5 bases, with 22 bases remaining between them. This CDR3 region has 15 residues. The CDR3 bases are TGCAGCGTGGGACACCGGTTGCTCTCGGCGGAGACCCAGTACTTC. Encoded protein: CSVGHRLLSAETQYF.

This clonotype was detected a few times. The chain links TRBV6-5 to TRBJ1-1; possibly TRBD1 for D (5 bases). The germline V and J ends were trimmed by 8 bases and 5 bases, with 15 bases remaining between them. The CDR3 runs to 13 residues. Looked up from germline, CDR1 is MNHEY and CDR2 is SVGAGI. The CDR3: CASSRDLGTEAFF. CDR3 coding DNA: TGTGCCAGCTCCAGGGATTTGGGTACTGAAGCTTTCTTT.

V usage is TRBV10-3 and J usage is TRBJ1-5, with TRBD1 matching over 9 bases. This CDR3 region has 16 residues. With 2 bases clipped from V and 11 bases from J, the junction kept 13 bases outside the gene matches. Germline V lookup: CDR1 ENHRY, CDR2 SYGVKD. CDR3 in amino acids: CAISEPSGTGKETQHF. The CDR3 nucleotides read TGTGCCATCAGTGAGCCATCCGGGACAGGGAAAGAGACCCAGCATTTT.

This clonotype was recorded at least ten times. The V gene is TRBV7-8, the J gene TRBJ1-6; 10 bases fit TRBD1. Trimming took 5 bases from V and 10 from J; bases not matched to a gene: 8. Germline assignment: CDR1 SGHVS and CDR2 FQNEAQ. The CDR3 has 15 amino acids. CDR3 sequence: CASSDRQGAYSPLHF. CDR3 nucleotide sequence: TGTGCCAGCAGCGACAGACAGGGGGCTTACTCACCCCTCCACTTT.

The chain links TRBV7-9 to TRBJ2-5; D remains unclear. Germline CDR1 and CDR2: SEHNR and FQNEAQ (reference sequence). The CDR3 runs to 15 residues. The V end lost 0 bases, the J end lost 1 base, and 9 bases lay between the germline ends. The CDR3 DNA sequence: TGTGCCAGCAGCTTAGCTCGGCGTCCCCAAGAGACCCAGTACTTC. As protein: CASSLARRPQETQYF.